A single sample is the source of the 10 T cell receptor beta chains below, sequenced in a study of CD8 T cells in ankylosing spondylitis. TCRdb re-derived calls from the 5' RACE reads in MiXCR, one entry per CDR3 protein. The data contain 200,000 to 300,000 distinct CDR3 sequences, roughly a quarter of them singletons. Specimen: blood, either unsorted or a sorted T cell fraction (not recorded which). The receptors derive from a male donor with ankylosing spondylitis or in good health (not recorded which).

The rearrangement uses TRBV25-1 and TRBJ1-1; D unresolved. V dropped 11 bases and J dropped 7 bases, with 17 bases sitting between them. The germline V gene has CDR1 MGHDK and CDR2 SYGVNS. This CDR3 region has 12 residues. Here the CDR3 reads CARHRPRLEAFF. The CDR3 coding sequence is TGTGCCCGTCATCGACCCCGCCTTGAAGCTTTCTTT.

The chain links TRBV12-3 or TRBV12-4 to TRBJ2-1; 10 bases line up with TRBD2. The CDR3 covers 16 residues. The junction had 8 bases not matched to a gene; V was cut back by 2 bases and J by 7 bases. The CDR3 coding sequence is TGTGCCAGCAGTTTAATCAGCGGGGGGGCCGGGAATGAGCAGTTCTTC. This sequence encodes CASSLISGGAGNEQFF.

With respect to this clonotype: A junction boundary mismatches the germline segment, possibly from a read error. This chain links TRBV28 with TRBJ2-3; 11 bases align to TRBD2. Germline V gene data show CDR1 as MDHEN and CDR2 as SYDVKM. This CDR3 contains 16 residues. CDR3 in amino acids: CASSFALAGGTNTQYF. CDR3 in DNA: TGTGCCAGCAGTTTTGCGCTAGCGGGGGGCACAAATACGCAGTATTTT.

The table lists this clonotype with many counts. The V and J genes are TRBV6-1 and TRBJ1-1; 11 nucleotides match TRBD1. The germline V gene encodes CDR1 MNHNS and CDR2 SASEGT. V shed 7 bases and J 10 bases; nucleotides not matched to a gene: 5. This CDR3 is built from 12 residues. CDR3: CASNGQGATAFF. The CDR3 region has the DNA TGTGCCAGCAACGGACAGGGGGCCACAGCTTTCTTT.

This chain joins TRBV7-6 and TRBJ2-7; 7 bases fit TRBD2. This CDR3 has 14 amino acids. Germline trimming cut 0 bases from V and 7 bases from J; bases unmatched to any gene: 6. Germline values: CDR1 SGHVS, CDR2 FNYEAQ. CDR3 nucleotides: TGTGCCAGCAGCTTAGCGTGGCAGGGAGGGGAGCAGTACTTC. Protein product: CASSLAWQGGEQYF.

Ten or more counts support this clonotype. This chain uses TRBV6-1 with TRBJ2-2; D unclear. The CDR3 length is 15 residues. The V and J ends lost 7 bases and 1 base respectively, with 13 bases between them. Germline assignment: CDR1 MNHNS and CDR2 SASEGT. CDR3 loop: CASMSMDENTGELFF. DNA of the CDR3: TGTGCCAGCATGTCTATGGACGAGAACACCGGGGAGCTGTTTTTT.

This clonotype was observed a handful of times. The CDR3 here is CSAGGGTGELFF. DNA for the CDR3: TGCAGTGCCGGAGGAGGCACCGGGGAGCTGTTTTTT. The genes are TRBV20-1 and TRBJ2-2; tentative D call: TRBD2 (5 bases). V shed 6 bases and J shed 4 bases, with 9 bases lying between them. The CDR3 length is 12 residues. Germline CDR1 is DFQATT and CDR2 is SNEGSKA (reference sequence).

This clonotype was recorded many times. The V call is TRBV20-1, the J call TRBJ1-3; D is unclear. CDR1 and CDR2 (germline): DFQATT, SNEGSKA (reference sequence). The ends were cut back, 4 bases at V and 1 base at J, with 8 bases in the middle. The CDR3 contains 13 residues. DNA for the CDR3: TGCAGTGCTACACCCGGGTCTGGAAACACCATATATTTT. Protein sequence: CSATPGSGNTIYF.

There are many counts of this clonotype. The CDR3 DNA is TGTGCCAGCAGTTTTTCGGGCAATCAGCCCCAGCATTTT. It yields the protein CASSFSGNQPQHF. The chain is built from TRBV12-3 or TRBV12-4 and TRBJ1-5, with unresolved D. The CDR3 spans 13 residues. Trimming removed 3 bases from V and 2 bases from J, with 5 bases in between.

This clonotype appeared many times. The chain uses TRBV7-9 and TRBJ2-5; the match to TRBD2 covers 8 bases. Germline V gene sequence: CDR1 SEHNR, CDR2 FQNEAQ (reference sequence). The CDR3 contains 16 residues. Germline trimming cut 2 bases from V and 1 base from J; bases unmatched to any gene: 6. The CDR3 region is CASSLLPGGGQETQYF. The CDR3 region has the DNA TGTGCCAGCAGCTTACTTCCGGGGGGGGGCCAAGAGACCCAGTACTTC.